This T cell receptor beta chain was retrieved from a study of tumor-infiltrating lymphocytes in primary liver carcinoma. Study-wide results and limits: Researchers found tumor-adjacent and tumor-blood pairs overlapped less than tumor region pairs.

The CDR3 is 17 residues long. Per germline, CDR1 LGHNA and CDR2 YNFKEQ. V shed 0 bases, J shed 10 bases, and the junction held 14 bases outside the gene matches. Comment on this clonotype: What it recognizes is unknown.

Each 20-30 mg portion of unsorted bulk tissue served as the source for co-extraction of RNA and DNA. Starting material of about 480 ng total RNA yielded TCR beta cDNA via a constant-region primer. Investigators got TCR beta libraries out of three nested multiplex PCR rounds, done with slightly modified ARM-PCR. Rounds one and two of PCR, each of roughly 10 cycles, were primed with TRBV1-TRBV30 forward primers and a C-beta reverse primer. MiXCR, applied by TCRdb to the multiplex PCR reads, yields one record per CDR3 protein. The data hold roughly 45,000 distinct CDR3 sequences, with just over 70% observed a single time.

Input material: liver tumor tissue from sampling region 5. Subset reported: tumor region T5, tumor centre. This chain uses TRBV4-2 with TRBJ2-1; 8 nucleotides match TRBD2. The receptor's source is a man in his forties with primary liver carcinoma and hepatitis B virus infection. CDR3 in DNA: TGTGCCAGCAGCCAAGAGTGGGCGGGAGGCGACTACTACGAGCAGTTCTTC. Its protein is CASSQEWAGGDYYEQFF.